This TCR beta chain was captured in a study of control samples from healthy donors and cancer patients. The CDR3 sequence is 18 residues long. Profiled with immunoSEQ multiplex PCR; TCRdb holds only in-frame clones, not every one. This repertoire shows some 29,000 clones, about 85% found once; its top ten account for about 3.7%. This TCR was sampled from a female donor with melanoma. Material for sequencing was formalin-fixed, paraffin-embedded tissue. The chain combines TRBV21-1 with TRBJ1-6. TRBV21-1 corresponds to a pseudogene. CDR3 bases: TGTGCCAGCAGCAAAGTGGGCCAAGGGCCATGTCCGGATTCACCCCTCCACTTT. Its translation is CASSKVGQGPCPDSPLHF.